This T cell receptor beta chain was profiled in a study of T cells in Graves' hyperthyroidism and ophthalmopathy. Study details: Sampling of peripheral blood happened at initial diagnosis, prior to any treatment.

RNA transcripts served as the template for amplifying TCR beta CDR3 regions. HTBI primers drove first-round RT-PCR of the TCR CDR3. MiXCR was run by TCRdb on the multiplex PCR reads, yielding one entry per CDR3 protein. The table has a few hundred thousand distinct CDR3 sequences, about 18% seen once; the top ten hold 35% to 45%. J was trimmed by 5 bases and V by 4 bases; bases with no gene match: 17. The CDR3 contains 18 residues. Germline V gene lookup returns CDR1 SGHKS and CDR2 YYEKEE (reference sequence). This clonotype has a count of ten or more. This chain connects TRBV5-5 to TRBJ1-1; 10 positions match TRBD1. The sequencing sample was made of blood. The TCR originated in a man younger than 35 with Graves' ophthalmopathy. CDR3 protein: CASSPWTGGNVDWTEAFF. The DNA of the CDR3 is TGTGCCAGCAGCCCGTGGACAGGGGGGAATGTGGATTGGACTGAAGCTTTCTTT. Full variable domain (missing parts from reference TRBV5-5 and TRBJ1-1): DAGVTQSPTHLIKTRGQQVTLRCSPISGHKSVSWYQQVLGQGPQFIFQYYEKEERGRGNFPDRFSARQFPNYSSELNVNALLLGDSALYLCASSPWTGGNVDWTEAFFGQGTRLTVV.